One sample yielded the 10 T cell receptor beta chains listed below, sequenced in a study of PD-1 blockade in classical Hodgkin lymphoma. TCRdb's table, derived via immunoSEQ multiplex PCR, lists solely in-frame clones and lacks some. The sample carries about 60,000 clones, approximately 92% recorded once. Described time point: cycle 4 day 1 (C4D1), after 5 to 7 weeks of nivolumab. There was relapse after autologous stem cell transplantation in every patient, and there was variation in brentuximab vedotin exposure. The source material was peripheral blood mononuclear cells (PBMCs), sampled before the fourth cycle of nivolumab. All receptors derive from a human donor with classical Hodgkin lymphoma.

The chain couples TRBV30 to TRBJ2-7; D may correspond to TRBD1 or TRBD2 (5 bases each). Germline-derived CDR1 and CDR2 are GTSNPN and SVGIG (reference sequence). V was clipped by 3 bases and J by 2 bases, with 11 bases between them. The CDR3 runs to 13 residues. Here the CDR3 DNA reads TGTGCCTGGAGCCTCGGGACGGCCTACGAGCAGTACTTC. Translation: CAWSLGTAYEQYF.

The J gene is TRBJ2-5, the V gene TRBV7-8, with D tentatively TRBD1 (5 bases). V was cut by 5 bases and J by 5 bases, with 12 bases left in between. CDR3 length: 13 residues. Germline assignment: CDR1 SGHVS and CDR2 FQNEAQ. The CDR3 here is CASSPTEKETQYF. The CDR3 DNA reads TGTGCCAGCAGCCCGACAGAAAAGGAGACCCAGTACTTC.

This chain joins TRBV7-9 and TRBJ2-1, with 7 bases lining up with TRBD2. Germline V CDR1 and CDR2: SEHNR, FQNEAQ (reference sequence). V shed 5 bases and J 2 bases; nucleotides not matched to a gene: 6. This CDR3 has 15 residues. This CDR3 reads CASSPRGTTYNEQFF. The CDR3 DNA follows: TGTGCCAGCAGCCCCCGCGGGACTACCTACAATGAGCAGTTCTTC.

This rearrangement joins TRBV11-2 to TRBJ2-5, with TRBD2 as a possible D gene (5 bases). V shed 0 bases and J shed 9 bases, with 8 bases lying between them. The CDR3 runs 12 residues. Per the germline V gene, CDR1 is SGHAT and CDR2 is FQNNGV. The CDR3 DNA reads TGTGCCAGCAGCTTAGACGCAGCGGCCCAGTACTTC. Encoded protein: CASSLDAAAQYF.

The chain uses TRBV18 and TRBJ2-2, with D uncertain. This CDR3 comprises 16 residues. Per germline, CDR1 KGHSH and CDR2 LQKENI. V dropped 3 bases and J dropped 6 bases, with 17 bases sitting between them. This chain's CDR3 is CASSPLGFRKSGELFF. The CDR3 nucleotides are TGTGCCAGCTCACCGTTGGGGTTCCGGAAGTCCGGGGAGCTGTTTTTT.

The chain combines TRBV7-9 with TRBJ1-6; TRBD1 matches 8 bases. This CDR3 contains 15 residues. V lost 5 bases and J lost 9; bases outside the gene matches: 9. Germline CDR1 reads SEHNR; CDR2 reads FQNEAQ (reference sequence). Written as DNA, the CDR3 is TGTGCCAGCAGCATAGGACAGGGAAGCGCTTCACCCCTCCACTTT. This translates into CASSIGQGSASPLHF.

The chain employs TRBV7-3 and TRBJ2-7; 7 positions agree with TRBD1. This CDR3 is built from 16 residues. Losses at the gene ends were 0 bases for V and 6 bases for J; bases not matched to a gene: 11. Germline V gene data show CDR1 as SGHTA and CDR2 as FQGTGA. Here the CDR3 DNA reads TGTGCCAGCAGCTTAACCTCGGCAGGGGGATCCGCCGAGCAGTACTTC. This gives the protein CASSLTSAGGSAEQYF.

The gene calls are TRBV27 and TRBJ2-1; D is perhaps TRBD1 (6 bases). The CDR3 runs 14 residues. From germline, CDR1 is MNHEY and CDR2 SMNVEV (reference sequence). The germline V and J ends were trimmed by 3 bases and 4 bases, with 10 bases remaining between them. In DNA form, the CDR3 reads TGTGCCAGCAGTTTGTGGGGGCCTTACAATGAGCAGTTCTTC. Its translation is CASSLWGPYNEQFF.

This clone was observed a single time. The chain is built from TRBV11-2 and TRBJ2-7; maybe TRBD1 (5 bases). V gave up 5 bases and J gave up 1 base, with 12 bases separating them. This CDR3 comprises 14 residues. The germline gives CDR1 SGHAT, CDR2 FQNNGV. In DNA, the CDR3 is TGTGCCAGCAGCACCCAAGGGGCGTCCTACGAGCAGTACTTC. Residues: CASSTQGASYEQYF.

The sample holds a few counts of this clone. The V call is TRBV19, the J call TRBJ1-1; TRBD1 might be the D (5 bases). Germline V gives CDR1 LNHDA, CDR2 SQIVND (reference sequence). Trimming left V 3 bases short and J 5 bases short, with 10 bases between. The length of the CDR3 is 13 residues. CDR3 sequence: CASSIDGGTEAFF. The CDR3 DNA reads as TGTGCCAGTAGTATCGACGGGGGAACTGAAGCTTTCTTT.